One sample yielded the 13 T cell receptor beta chains listed below, sequenced in a study of blood T cell repertoires in COVID-19. TCRdb's copy holds only in-frame clones and misses some; the assay was immunoSEQ multiplex PCR. The sample includes 210,000 or so clones, around four fifths seen only once; the top ten take roughly 4.8%. Material for sequencing was PBMCs or T cells enriched from blood (not recorded which). The receptors derive from a woman between 45 and 60 years old who had been exposed to COVID-19.

The chain combines TRBV28 with TRBJ1-6; D gene unclear. CDR3 length equals 13 residues. Germline-derived CDR1 and CDR2 are MDHEN and SYDVKM. V was clipped by 6 bases and J by 6 bases, with 9 bases between them. The CDR3 DNA reads TGTGCCAGCAGGGGCTATCTTAATTCACCCCTCCACTTT. Translated: CASRGYLNSPLHF.

The chain links TRBV5-1 to TRBJ1-5; no clear D. The germline gives CDR1 SGHRS, CDR2 YFSETQ. The CDR3 is made up of 14 amino acids. Trimming took 0 bases from V and 5 from J, leaving 9 bases between them. CDR3 in DNA: TGCGCCAGCAGCTTGGGAATAGGAGATCAGCCCCAGCATTTT. Residues: CASSLGIGDQPQHF. The complete variable domain, with remaining parts taken from reference TRBV5-1 and TRBJ1-5, reads KAGVTQTPRYLIKTRGQQVTLSCSPISGHRSVSWYQQTPGQGLQFLFEYFSETQRNKGNFPGRFSGRQFSNSRSEMNVSTLELGDSALYLCASSLGIGDQPQHFGDGTRLSIL.

The rearrangement uses TRBV20-1 and TRBJ2-2, with D tentatively TRBD2 (6 bases). From germline, CDR1 is DFQATT and CDR2 SNEGSKA (reference sequence). CDR3 size: 15 residues. The V end was cut by 3 bases, the J end by 5 bases, with 16 bases between. The CDR3: CSASKASARTGELFF. CDR3 coding DNA: TGCAGTGCTAGTAAGGCTAGCGCGAGGACCGGGGAGCTGTTTTTT.

The chain is built from TRBV20-1 and TRBJ2-3; D is uncertain. This CDR3 comprises 10 residues. Germline lookup yields CDR1 DFQATT and CDR2 SNEGSKA (reference sequence). Trimming removed 5 bases from V and 5 bases from J, with 5 bases in between. In DNA form, the CDR3 reads TGCAGTGCTCTTAGAGATACGCAGTATTTT. Its protein product is CSALRDTQYF.

Here the CDR3 reads CASSLAETGAGYEQYF. For the CDR3, the DNA is TGTGCCAGCAGCTTAGCGGAGACAGGGGCGGGCTACGAGCAGTACTTC. This chain joins TRBV7-9 and TRBJ2-7, with 8 bases matching TRBD1. Germline V gene lookup returns CDR1 SEHNR and CDR2 FQNEAQ (reference sequence). The V segment lost 0 bases and the J segment 3 bases; nucleotides outside the gene matches: 7. The CDR3 spans 16 residues.

This chain joins TRBV5-1 and TRBJ2-2; D ambiguous. The CDR3 has 14 residues. Trimming stripped 1 base from V and 6 bases from J, with 10 bases between. From germline, CDR1 is SGHRS and CDR2 YFSETQ. CDR3 amino acids: CASSLTGVAGELFF. In nucleotides, the CDR3 is TGCGCCAGCAGCTTGACCGGTGTGGCCGGGGAGCTGTTTTTT. The variable domain in full, completed from reference TRBV5-1 and TRBJ2-2, reads KAGVTQTPRYLIKTRGQQVTLSCSPISGHRSVSWYQQTPGQGLQFLFEYFSETQRNKGNFPGRFSGRQFSNSRSEMNVSTLELGDSALYLCASSLTGVAGELFFGEGSRLTVL.

This chain uses TRBV5-1 with TRBJ2-1; 11 positions match TRBD2. Unmatched junction bases numbered 8, after V lost 4 bases and J lost 2 bases. CDR3 length: 17 residues. Germline V gives CDR1 SGHRS, CDR2 YFSETQ. CDR3 region: CASSPAGLADPYNEQFF. For the CDR3, the DNA is TGCGCCAGCAGCCCCGCGGGACTAGCGGATCCCTACAATGAGCAGTTCTTC.

The chain joins TRBV6-1 to TRBJ2-6; 7 nucleotides agree with TRBD1. The CDR3 is 17 amino acids. Looked up from germline, CDR1 is MNHNS and CDR2 is SASEGT. V shed 3 bases, J shed 1 base, and the junction held 6 bases outside the gene matches. The CDR3 sequence is CASSEGQLTSGANVLTF. CDR3 DNA: TGTGCCAGCAGTGAGGGACAGCTTACTTCTGGGGCCAACGTCCTGACTTTC.

The chain is built from TRBV6-5 and TRBJ1-5; a possible D gene is TRBD1 (5 bases). CDR1 and CDR2 (germline): MNHEY, SVGAGI. Between the trimmed V and J ends, which lost 5 bases and 9 bases, there was a span of 20 bases. This CDR3 has 15 residues. The CDR3 nucleotides read TGTGCCAGCAGTCTATCGACAGATGCCCACACGCCCCAGCATTTT. As protein: CASSLSTDAHTPQHF.

V is TRBV5-4 and J is TRBJ1-4; 8 nucleotides align to TRBD1. CDR3 length: 15 amino acids. Germline loops: CDR1 SGHNT, CDR2 YYREEE (reference sequence). V lost 10 bases to trimming and J lost 5 bases; unmatched junction nucleotides: 13. Written as DNA, the CDR3 is TGTGCCTTTTCCTCAGGGGGCAGAGAAAATGAAAAACTGTTTTTT. Residues: CAFSSGGRENEKLFF.

This chain joins TRBV3-1 (or the pseudogene TRBV3-2) and TRBJ1-2; D perhaps matches TRBD1 (6 bases). This CDR3 is built from 17 residues. Trimming took off 0 bases at V and 8 bases at J, with 22 bases between the two ends. The germline V gene encodes CDR1 LGHDT and CDR2 YNNKEL (reference sequence). DNA for the CDR3: TGTGCCAGCAGCCAAGATCCCCTCTTCGGACAGAGGGGCGGCTACACCTTC. Translating it yields CASSQDPLFGQRGGYTF.

The CDR3 sequence is CAIPRGGSRTGELFF. As DNA, the CDR3 is TGTGCCATCCCCCGGGGGGGCTCGAGGACCGGGGAGCTGTTTTTT. J is TRBJ2-2 and V is TRBV10-3, with 8 bases matching TRBD2. Germline CDR1 and CDR2: ENHRY and SYGVKD. Losses at the gene ends were 8 bases for V and 5 bases for J; bases not matched to a gene: 10. The CDR3 contains 15 residues.

This chain connects TRBV7-8 to TRBJ1-1, with a possible D match to TRBD1 (5 bases). The CDR3 totals 14 residues. The V end was cut by 1 base, the J end by 10 bases, with 16 bases between. Germline V gene sequence: CDR1 SGHVS, CDR2 FQNEAQ. Here the CDR3 reads CASSLDQNGGRAFF. CDR3 DNA sequence: TGTGCCAGCAGCTTAGATCAGAACGGGGGGAGAGCTTTCTTT.